The 13 T cell receptor beta chains given below trace back to one sample, sequenced in a study of shared clonotypes between healthy human individuals. The method was immunoSEQ multiplex PCR; TCRdb's version includes in-frame clones alone and lacks a portion of them. The sample includes some 1,400,000 clones, 96% of them seen just once. The material sequenced was naive CD4+ T cells sorted from blood. As for subset: CD45RA+ positively selected. The receptors shown here come from a man aged 30 to 45 in good health.

The V gene is TRBV5-1, the J gene TRBJ2-2; D unclear. The CDR3 runs to 13 residues. CDR1 and CDR2 (germline): SGHRS, YFSETQ. V dropped 0 bases and J dropped 6 bases, with 6 bases sitting between them. CDR3 sequence: CASSLGFAGELFF. DNA of the CDR3: TGCGCCAGCAGCTTGGGATTCGCCGGGGAGCTGTTTTTT.

This sequence joins TRBV19 and TRBJ1-5; D is ambiguous. Germline lookup yields CDR1 LNHDA and CDR2 SQIVND (reference sequence). Trimming removed 9 bases from V and 0 bases from J, with 12 bases in between. The CDR3 has 14 amino acids. CDR3 nucleotide sequence: TGTGCCAGCGGAGAGGTACTTAGCAATCAGCCCCAGCATTTT. It yields the protein CASGEVLSNQPQHF.

The gene calls are TRBV9 and TRBJ2-1; 11 nucleotides match TRBD2. Trimming at V came to 2 bases and at J to 8 bases, leaving 3 bases not matched to a gene. This CDR3 is built from 14 residues. The V gene's germline CDR1 is SGDLS and CDR2 YYNGEE. CDR3 nucleotide sequence: TGTGCCAGCAGCGTGACTAGCGGGAATCATGAGCAGTTCTTC. Residues: CASSVTSGNHEQFF.

This chain connects TRBV27 to TRBJ2-7; unclear D gene. V gave up 4 bases and J gave up 1 base, with 8 bases separating them. CDR3 length: 13 amino acids. Germline V gene data show CDR1 as MNHEY and CDR2 as SMNVEV (reference sequence). The CDR3 sequence is CASSYQSSYEQYF. CDR3 nucleotides: TGTGCCAGCAGTTATCAATCATCCTACGAGCAGTACTTC.

V and J are TRBV11-2 and TRBJ2-1, with D possibly matching TRBD2 (5 bases). CDR1 and CDR2 (germline): SGHAT, FQNNGV. Trimming pared 1 base from V and 8 bases from J, leaving 12 bases between. The CDR3 length is 14 residues. CDR3 sequence reads: CASSLAEGLHEQFF. The CDR3 region has the DNA TGTGCCAGCAGCTTAGCCGAGGGTCTCCATGAGCAGTTCTTC. Looking up the rest from reference TRBV11-2 and TRBJ2-1 gives the full variable domain: EAGVAQSPRYKIIEKRQSVAFWCNPISGHATLYWYQQILGQGPKLLIQFQNNGVVDDSQLPKDRFSAERLKGVDSTLKIQPAKLEDSAVYLCASSLAEGLHEQFFGPGTRLTVL.

The chain uses TRBV6-1 and TRBJ2-7; D is unclear. This CDR3 comprises 12 residues. Per the germline V gene, CDR1 is MNHNS and CDR2 is SASEGT. V was pared by 7 bases and J by 2 bases, with 9 bases between. The CDR3 nucleotides read TGTGCCAGCACGCGTAGAACCTACGAGCAGTACTTC. Translating gives CASTRRTYEQYF.

The rearrangement links TRBV7-9 to TRBJ2-1, with 12 bases that match TRBD2. CDR3 length: 19 residues. V shed 5 bases, J shed 0 bases, and the junction held 11 bases outside the gene matches. Germline CDR1 and CDR2: SEHNR and FQNEAQ (reference sequence). In DNA, the CDR3 is TGTGCCAGCAGCCCAACGAGCCTAGCGGGAGGGAGCTCCTACAATGAGCAGTTCTTC. Translated: CASSPTSLAGGSSYNEQFF.

J is TRBJ2-7 and V is TRBV6-6; a possible D gene is TRBD2 (6 bases). Trimming left V 6 bases short and J 2 bases short, with 11 bases between. Germline-derived CDR1 and CDR2 are MNHNY and SVGAGI (reference sequence). This CDR3 has 13 residues. CDR3 protein: CASRGGATYEQYF. Written as DNA, the CDR3 is TGTGCCAGCAGGGGCGGGGCAACCTACGAGCAGTACTTC.

The gene calls are TRBV2 and TRBJ1-4, with a possible D match to TRBD1 (5 bases). V was clipped by 7 bases and J by 0 bases, with 12 bases between them. CDR3 length: 15 amino acids. Germline V gene lookup returns CDR1 SNHLY and CDR2 FYNNEI. Here the CDR3 DNA reads TGTGCCAGCATGAGGGGCGCGGCAACTAATGAAAAACTGTTTTTT. This encodes CASMRGAATNEKLFF.

The CDR3 DNA reads as TGTGCTAGTGGTACCACAGATACGCAGTATTTT. Protein sequence: CASGTTDTQYF. The chain employs TRBV12-5 and TRBJ2-3; D gene uncertain. The CDR3 runs to 11 residues. CDR1 is LGHNT and CDR2 is FRNRAP in the germline V gene. Trimming removed 5 bases at V and 2 bases at J, with 2 bases between. Drawing the rest from reference TRBV12-5 and TRBJ2-3, the complete variable domain is DARVTQTPRHKVTEMGQEVTMRCQPILGHNTVFWYRQTMMQGLELLAYFRNRAPLDDSGMPKDRFSAEMPDATLATLKIQPSEPRDSAVYFCASGTTDTQYFGPGTRLTVL.

The CDR3 region is CSARQGPYYEQYF. DNA for the CDR3: TGCAGCGCTCGACAGGGGCCCTACTACGAGCAGTACTTC. The V call is TRBV29-1, the J call TRBJ2-7; 8 bases are shared with TRBD1. This CDR3 region has 13 residues. Trimming removed 7 bases from V and 3 bases from J; junction bases left unmatched: 8. Germline lookup yields CDR1 SQVTM and CDR2 ANQGSEA.

The rearrangement links TRBV15 to TRBJ2-1, with 7 bases lining up with TRBD2. The CDR3 consists of 17 residues. V trimming: 2 bases; J trimming: 7 bases; junction bases outside the gene matches: 14. The germline gives CDR1 LNHNV, CDR2 YYDKDF (reference sequence). The CDR3 DNA sequence: TGTGCCACCAGCAGATTTCCCGGAGGCGGGAGAGAGAATGAGCAGTTCTTC. Its translation is CATSRFPGGGRENEQFF. Full variable domain (missing parts from reference TRBV15 and TRBJ2-1): DAMVIQNPRYQVTQFGKPVTLSCSQTLNHNVMYWYQQKSSQAPKLLFHYYDKDFNNEADTPDNFQSRRPNTSFCFLDIRSPGLGDTAMYLCATSRFPGGGRENEQFFGPGTRLTVL.

To note about this clone: Other DNA sequences in the sample encode the same CDR3. The CDR3 DNA follows: TGCGCCAGCAGCCTAGGGACATATAGCAATCAGCCCCAGCATTTT. Its translation: CASSLGTYSNQPQHF. The chain has TRBV5-1 and TRBJ1-5; the D gene is possibly TRBD1 (6 bases). CDR3 length: 15 amino acids. Germline-derived CDR1 and CDR2 are SGHRS and YFSETQ. Trimming pared 4 bases from V and 0 bases from J, leaving 11 bases between.